This T cell receptor (beta chain) was identified in a study of T cell repertoires in cytomegalovirus infection. Study-level information: Newly reported HLA-C-restricted and thoroughly characterized HLA-B-restricted CMV epitopes were employed. Indications came from public TCR beta signatures; they pointed to CMV infection and to a matching HLA type. Findings of the study overall: Cumulative frequency (of public TCR beta family members) identified carriers of CMV plus the relevant HLA. Dominating the ex vivo response were TCR beta clonotypes that were CMV-specific and HLA-C-restricted.

TCRdb passed the reads through MiXCR, listing each CDR3 protein once. The data contain 250,000 to 300,000 distinct CDR3 sequences, 20% to 25% of them seen just once; the ten biggest clones take up approximately 20%. To note about this clonotype: Its antigen remains unknown.

The CDR3 consists of 15 residues. Germline loops: CDR1 KGHSH, CDR2 LQKENI. V was clipped by 1 base and J by 2 bases, with 11 bases between them. V usage is TRBV18 and J usage is TRBJ2-5; D is unresolved. This specimen was cultured PBMCs, taken from culture after CMV antigen stimulation. The sequence derives from a human donor in good health (CMV status not recorded). Some clones in this sample may be carry-over from other donors' samples. The CDR3 region is CASSPLFRDQETQYF. The CDR3 nucleotides read TGTGCCAGCTCACCACTCTTCCGAGATCAAGAGACCCAGTACTTC.